A single sample gave rise to the 8 T cell receptor beta chains below, sequenced in a study of long-term antiretroviral therapy in people with HIV. Investigators performed immunoSEQ version v3.0 at survey level. The table came from immunoSEQ multiplex PCR; TCRdb's copy has only in-frame clones and leaves some out. The table includes under 30,000 clones, about 80% detected once. The sequenced sample was unsorted PBMCs, obtained 0.7 years before starting antiretroviral therapy. The receptor set was obtained from a man aged 25-45 years with HIV.

The chain is built from TRBV14 and TRBJ2-2; D not certain. This CDR3 comprises 13 residues. Trimming took off 2 bases at V and 6 bases at J, with 7 bases between the two ends. The germline V gene encodes CDR1 SGHDN and CDR2 FVKESK. CDR3 sequence (DNA): TGTGCCAGCAGCCAAACACGGGCCGGGGAGCTGTTTTTT. Amino acid sequence: CASSQTRAGELFF.

This clone was seen only a few times. V is TRBV19 and J is TRBJ2-2; D is uncertain. The V gene lost 3 bases and the J gene lost 4 bases, with 15 bases spanning the gap. Germline CDR1 LNHDA, CDR2 SQIVND (reference sequence). There are 16 residues in the CDR3. CDR3 coding DNA: TGTGCCAGTAGTATGGCGGCAGTTAGTATCACCGGGGAGCTGTTTTTT. It is translated as CASSMAAVSITGELFF.

DNA of the CDR3: TGTGCCAGTAGGCCTATGGCGGCAGGGGAGCAGTTCTTC. As protein: CASRPMAAGEQFF. The chain employs TRBV19 and TRBJ2-1; D may be TRBD1 (5 bases). The V end lost 6 bases, the J end lost 10 bases, and 16 bases lay between the germline ends. Germline V lookup: CDR1 LNHDA, CDR2 SQIVND (reference sequence). The CDR3 contains 13 residues. Full variable domain (rest looked up from reference TRBV19 and TRBJ2-1): DGGITQSPKYLFRKEGQNVTLSCEQNLNHDAMYWYRQDPGQGLRLIYYSQIVNDFQKGDIAEGYSVSREKKESFPLTVTSAQKNPTAFYLCASRPMAAGEQFFGPGTRLTVL.

There are a few counts of this clone. Other nucleotide sequences in the sample specify the same CDR3. V gene TRBV5-1 combines with J gene TRBJ2-5; 10 bases are shared with TRBD1. The CDR3 spans 16 residues. Germline loops: CDR1 SGHRS, CDR2 YFSETQ. V lost 4 bases, J lost 0 bases, and 6 bases stayed unmatched. The CDR3 DNA sequence: TGCGCCAGCAGCACACGACAGGGGGCCGACCAAGAGACCCAGTACTTC. This codes for CASSTRQGADQETQYF.

This chain joins TRBV15 and TRBJ1-4; D gene ambiguous. The CDR3 has 12 amino acids. Germline CDR1 is LNHNV and CDR2 is YYDKDF (reference sequence). The V end was cut by 0 bases, the J end by 7 bases, with 3 bases between. The DNA of the CDR3 is TGTGCCACCAGCAGAGACCGTGAAAAACTGTTTTTT. Protein: CATSRDREKLFF.

This clone was observed a single time. The genes are TRBV4-1 and TRBJ2-3, with 14 bases lining up with TRBD2. The CDR3 consists of 16 residues. Losses at the gene ends were 4 bases for V and 3 bases for J; bases not matched to a gene: 3. Germline loops: CDR1 MGHRA, CDR2 YSYEKL. The CDR3 region is CASSPGLAGGTDTQYF. CDR3 DNA sequence: TGCGCCAGCAGCCCCGGACTAGCGGGGGGAACAGATACGCAGTATTTT.

The rearrangement joins TRBV28 to TRBJ1-5; D ambiguous. This CDR3 contains 16 residues. Germline V gene data show CDR1 as MDHEN and CDR2 as SYDVKM. V was shortened by 3 bases and J by 0 bases, with 12 bases between the two germline ends. DNA of the CDR3: TGTGCCAGCAGTTTCACAGAGAAATATAGCAATCAGCCCCAGCATTTT. Translating gives CASSFTEKYSNQPQHF.

This clone was observed a single time. The rearrangement links TRBV30 to TRBJ1-1; D may be TRBD1 (6 bases). Germline V gene sequence: CDR1 GTSNPN, CDR2 SVGIG (reference sequence). The CDR3 loop spans 13 amino acids. The V and J ends lost 2 bases and 0 bases respectively, with 7 bases between them. Here the CDR3 reads CAWSTGMNTEAFF. The CDR3 nucleotides read TGTGCCTGGAGTACAGGGATGAACACTGAAGCTTTCTTT.